This T cell receptor (beta chain) stems from a study of blood T cell repertoires in COVID-19 (dated by TCRdb to the early 2020s). With regard to the full study: Collaborator samples came from the United States, Italy and Spain and covered acute and convalescent phases of COVID-19. The prospective study material was composed of cDNA or gDNA derived from T cells, B-cell-depleted T cells, or PBMCs. The dataset comprised deeply sampled blood TCRbeta repertoires from subjects exposed to, actively infected with, or recovered from COVID-19. The repertoires were released in a freely available public database intended as a resource for research on the immune response to SARS-CoV-2. Samples came from the ongoing ImmuneRACE study (first 160 participants) plus 1,254 subjects from 6 global collaborators. A de-identified subject ID, COVID-19 status, age in years and sex were almost always included in the sample metadata. Where HLA class I and class II types were available, the types were taken from metadata supplied by the sample provider, not from assay-based typing. The paper as a whole reports these results and caveats: The quantity of clinical and demographic metadata differed by source and by participant and was supplied without curation.

Relative to germline, V is 8 bases shorter and J is 1 base shorter, with 23 bases between their ends. CDR1 and CDR2 are drawn from the germline V gene: SGHTA, FQGTGA. Counted from cysteine to phenylalanine, this CDR3 has 17 amino acids. CDR3 DNA is the only sequence kept; it has 51 bases, read in frame from the first base. This clone has more than one count but fewer than ten. Which antigen it targets is not known. No base qualities exist here, and no much larger clone lies one base off it. TCRbeta CDR3 regions were amplified from genomic DNA by means of the immunoSEQ Assay, a bias-controlled multiplex PCR. Per the authors' processing: Nucleated cell counts per sample were estimated from amplification of reference gene primers within the assay. To quantify the absolute abundance of each unique TCRbeta CDR3 rearrangement, sequence reads were collapsed and filtered. For each sample, productive Simpson clonality was calculated by taking the square root of Simpson's diversity index across productive rearrangements. TCRdb took this table from immuneACCESS and kept in-frame rearrangements with V and J called. Such tables lack part of the clones; where checked against another copy, unresolved V genes explain under half of the gap, and the rest is unexplained. The V and J calls and the clone size are those of that table, but D and trimming were determined from the DNA. The sample has 150,000 or so clones on record, roughly 87% of them singletons. In total, the top ten clones hold 1.5% to 2% of the sample.

Collaborating institutions collected whole blood in K2EDTA tubes following their own protocols. For TCRbeta analysis, collaborators shipped samples as frozen whole blood, isolated PBMCs, or DNA extracted from either of those sample types. Input material: peripheral blood. The clonotype originates from a woman aged 50 to 60 with acute or convalescent COVID-19. The rearrangement joined TRBV7-3 to TRBJ1-1; matching of 6 bases hints at TRBD1 as the D gene. Read as DNA, the sequence is TGTGCCAGCTCCCTTAACGGGGGGCTCGGTAGGAACACTGAAGCTTTCTTT. Its protein reads: CASSLNGGLGRNTEAFF.